The 14 T cell receptor beta chains reported below all come from one sample, sequenced in a study of T cell changes during pregnancy in multiple sclerosis. Generated by immunoSEQ multiplex PCR, the TCRdb table keeps only in-frame clones and is missing some. The data show roughly 99,000 clones, 92% seen once. Sequencing was performed on peripheral blood, taken after pregnancy. The receptors were sampled from a female donor in good health, enrolled as a control in a pregnancy study.

J is TRBJ2-3 and V is TRBV11-2; D is unclear. Trimming pared 5 bases from V and 5 bases from J, leaving 14 bases between. Germline CDR1 reads SGHAT; CDR2 reads FQNNGV. The CDR3 totals 14 residues. CDR3 residues: CASSPQAIQDTQYF. CDR3 in DNA: TGTGCCAGCAGCCCCCAGGCTATACAAGATACGCAGTATTTT.

This chain links TRBV27 with TRBJ1-2; D call uncertain. CDR1 and CDR2 (germline): MNHEY, SMNVEV (reference sequence). The CDR3 sequence is 12 residues long. Trimming pared 3 bases from V and 14 bases from J, leaving 16 bases between. The CDR3 protein is CASSLGGVWWTF. The CDR3 nucleotides read TGTGCCAGCAGTTTGGGTGGAGTATGGTGGACCTTC.

V and J are TRBV10-3 and TRBJ1-2; possible D gene TRBD1, 6 bases. The germline gives CDR1 ENHRY, CDR2 SYGVKD. Deletions cut 3 bases from V and 3 bases from J, with 11 bases between. The CDR3 length is 14 residues. CDR3 sequence (DNA): TGTGCCATCAGTGATGGGGGCCGGCACTATGGCTACACCTTC. Its translation is CAISDGGRHYGYTF.

The chain employs TRBV18 and TRBJ1-2, with 8 bases that match TRBD1. The CDR3 length is 16 residues. The germline CDR1 and CDR2 sequences are KGHSH and LQKENI. Losses at the gene ends were 4 bases for V and 1 base for J; bases not matched to a gene: 8. The CDR3 loop reads CASSQMTGAGNYGYTF. Here the CDR3 DNA reads TGTGCCAGCTCACAGATGACAGGGGCCGGTAACTATGGCTACACCTTC.

The V gene is TRBV2, the J gene TRBJ2-1, with 11 nucleotides matching TRBD2. The CDR3 is 15 residues long. With V trimmed by 6 bases and J by 7 bases, 8 bases remained unmatched. CDR1 and CDR2 (germline): SNHLY, FYNNEI. Written as DNA, the CDR3 is TGTGCCAGCAGCGATCCCCTAGCGGGAGGTAATGAGCAGTTCTTC. Protein product: CASSDPLAGGNEQFF.

The rearrangement joins TRBV5-4 to TRBJ2-3; no reliable D call. The ends were cut back, 4 bases at V and 3 bases at J, with 18 bases in the middle. The CDR3 is 16 amino acids. Germline CDR1 is SGHNT and CDR2 is YYREEE (reference sequence). For the CDR3, the DNA is TGTGCCAGCAGCCCCCCCTTAGGCGTCGGGACAGATACGCAGTATTTT. Translating it yields CASSPPLGVGTDTQYF.

This chain connects TRBV7-9 to TRBJ2-7; possible D gene TRBD1, 7 bases. The V gene's germline CDR1 is SEHNR and CDR2 FQNEAQ (reference sequence). Trimming stripped 11 bases from V and 0 bases from J, with 17 bases between. This CDR3 spans 14 amino acids. Written as DNA, the CDR3 is TGTGCCGCCGGCGGGACAGCACCCTCCTACGAGCAGTACTTC. It specifies CAAGGTAPSYEQYF.

The chain joins TRBV9 to TRBJ1-3; 9 bases line up with TRBD1. Germline lookup yields CDR1 SGDLS and CDR2 YYNGEE. The ends lost 2 bases at V and 0 bases at J; junction bases unmatched: 6. The CDR3 loop spans 17 amino acids. CDR3 protein: CASSVGQGLFSGNTIYF. The CDR3 DNA follows: TGTGCCAGCAGCGTCGGACAGGGGTTGTTCTCTGGAAACACCATATATTTT.

This clone has only one observation. V is TRBV5-4 and J is TRBJ2-3; no clear D. Per germline, CDR1 SGHNT and CDR2 YYREEE (reference sequence). Between the trimmed V and J ends, which lost 1 base and 1 base, there was a span of 7 bases. This CDR3 is built from 14 residues. The CDR3 region has the DNA TGTGCCAGCAGCTTGAGCCTCCGCACAGATACGCAGTATTTT. It specifies CASSLSLRTDTQYF.

The chain joins TRBV6-5 to TRBJ2-1; D possibly corresponds to TRBD2 (5 bases). V was shortened by 4 bases and J by 8 bases, with 9 bases between the two germline ends. The germline V gene has CDR1 MNHEY and CDR2 SVGAGI. This CDR3 spans 12 amino acids. CDR3 coding DNA: TGTGCCAGCAGTTTGGACTGGTATGAGCAGTTCTTC. Protein product: CASSLDWYEQFF.

The V and J genes are TRBV5-1 and TRBJ1-1, with D possibly matching TRBD1 (5 bases). The CDR3 is 15 amino acids. V lost 4 bases and J lost 0, with 13 bases in between. Germline V lookup: CDR1 SGHRS, CDR2 YFSETQ. The CDR3 reads CASSVGGDLNTEAFF. In DNA form, the CDR3 reads TGCGCCAGCAGCGTGGGCGGGGACCTGAACACTGAAGCTTTCTTT.

The rearrangement joins TRBV5-1 to TRBJ2-1; 7 bases are a match to TRBD1. Germline trimming cut 4 bases from V and 7 bases from J; bases unmatched to any gene: 5. The CDR3 spans 13 residues. Germline assignment: CDR1 SGHRS and CDR2 YFSETQ. CDR3 sequence reads: CASSLVQGNEQFF. The CDR3 region has the DNA TGCGCCAGCAGCCTAGTACAGGGGAATGAGCAGTTCTTC.

The chain couples TRBV4-1 to TRBJ2-5; D is uncertain. The CDR3 totals 13 residues. V was shortened by 1 base and J by 3 bases, with 6 bases between the two germline ends. CDR1 and CDR2 from the germline V gene are MGHRA and YSYEKL. This CDR3 reads CASSQVRKETQYF. The CDR3 nucleotides read TGCGCCAGCAGCCAAGTTAGAAAAGAGACCCAGTACTTC.

The rearrangement links TRBV13 to TRBJ1-1; 7 bases line up with TRBD1. The length of the CDR3 is 17 residues. Germline-derived CDR1 and CDR2 are PRHDT and FYEKMQ (reference sequence). Trimming removed 0 bases from V and 4 bases from J; junction bases left unmatched: 11. The CDR3 nucleotides are TGTGCCAGCAGCTTAGGCGGATCCCTTAGACAGGGCACTGAAGCTTTCTTT. Its protein product is CASSLGGSLRQGTEAFF. The entire variable domain, with the rest obtained from reference TRBV13 and TRBJ1-1, is as follows: AAGVIQSPRHLIKEKRETATLKCYPIPRHDTVYWYQQGPGQDPQFLISFYEKMQSDKGSIPDRFSAQQFSDYHSELNMSSLELGDSALYFCASSLGGSLRQGTEAFFGQGTRLTVV.